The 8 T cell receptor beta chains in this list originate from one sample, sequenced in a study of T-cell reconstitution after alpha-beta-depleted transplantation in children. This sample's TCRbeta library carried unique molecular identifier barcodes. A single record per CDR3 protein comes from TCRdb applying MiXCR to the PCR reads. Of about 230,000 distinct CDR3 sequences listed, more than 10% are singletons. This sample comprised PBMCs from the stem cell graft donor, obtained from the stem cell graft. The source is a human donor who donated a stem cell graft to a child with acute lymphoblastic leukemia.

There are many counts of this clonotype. This CDR3 is CASSPLPGQNEKLFF. The CDR3 DNA reads TGTGCCAGCAGCCCTCTTCCGGGACAGAATGAAAAACTGTTTTTT. The rearrangement uses TRBV7-2 and TRBJ1-4; TRBD1 matches at 7 bases. This CDR3 is 15 amino acids long. Unmatched junction bases numbered 8, after V lost 5 bases and J lost 5 bases. Germline V gene data show CDR1 as SGHTA and CDR2 as FQGNSA.

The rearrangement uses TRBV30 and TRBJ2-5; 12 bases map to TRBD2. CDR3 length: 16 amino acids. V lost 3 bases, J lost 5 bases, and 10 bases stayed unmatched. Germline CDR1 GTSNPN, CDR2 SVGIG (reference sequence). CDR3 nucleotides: TGTGCCTGGAGCCCCGGACTAGCGGGAATGATCGAGACCCAGTACTTC. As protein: CAWSPGLAGMIETQYF.

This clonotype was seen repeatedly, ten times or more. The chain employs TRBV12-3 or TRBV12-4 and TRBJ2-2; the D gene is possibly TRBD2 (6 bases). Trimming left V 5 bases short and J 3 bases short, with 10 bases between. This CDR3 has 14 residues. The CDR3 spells CASSPTRDTGELFF. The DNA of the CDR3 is TGTGCCAGCAGTCCGACTAGGGACACCGGGGAGCTGTTTTTT.

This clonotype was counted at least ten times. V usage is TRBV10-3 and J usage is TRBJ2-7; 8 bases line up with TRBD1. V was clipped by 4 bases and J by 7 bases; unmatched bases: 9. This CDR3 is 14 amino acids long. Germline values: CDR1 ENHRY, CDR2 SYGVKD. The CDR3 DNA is TGTGCCATCAGTGTTACAGGGGGATTCGGGGAGCAGTACTTC. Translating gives CAISVTGGFGEQYF.

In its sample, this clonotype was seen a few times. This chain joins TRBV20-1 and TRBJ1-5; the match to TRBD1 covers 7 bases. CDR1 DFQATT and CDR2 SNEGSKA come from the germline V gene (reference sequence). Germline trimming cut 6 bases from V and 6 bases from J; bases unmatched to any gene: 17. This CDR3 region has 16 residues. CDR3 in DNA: TGCAGTGCCGAGAGAGGGGGCGGAGGGGGTGGTCAGCCCCAGCATTTT. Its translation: CSAERGGGGGGQPQHF.

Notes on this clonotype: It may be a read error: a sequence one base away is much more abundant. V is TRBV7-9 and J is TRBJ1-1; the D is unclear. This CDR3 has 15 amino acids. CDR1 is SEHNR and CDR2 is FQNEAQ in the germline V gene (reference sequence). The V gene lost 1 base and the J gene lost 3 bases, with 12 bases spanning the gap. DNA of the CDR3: TGTGCCAGCAGCTTAGTCTCCGGGTTGCACACTGAAGCTTTCTTT. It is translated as CASSLVSGLHTEAFF.

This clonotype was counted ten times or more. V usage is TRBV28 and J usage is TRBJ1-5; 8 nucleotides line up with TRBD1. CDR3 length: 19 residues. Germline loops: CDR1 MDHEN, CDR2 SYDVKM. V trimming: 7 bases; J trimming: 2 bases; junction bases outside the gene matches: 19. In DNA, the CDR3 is TGTGCCAGCACCCTGGTCCCTTTTACAGGGGGAAAGGGCAATCAGCCCCAGCATTTT. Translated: CASTLVPFTGGKGNQPQHF.

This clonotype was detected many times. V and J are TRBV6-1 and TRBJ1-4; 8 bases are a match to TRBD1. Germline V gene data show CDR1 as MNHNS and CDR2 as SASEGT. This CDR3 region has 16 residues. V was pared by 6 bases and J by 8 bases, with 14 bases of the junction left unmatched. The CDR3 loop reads CASRTGDGQGSEKLFF. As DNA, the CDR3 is TGTGCCAGCAGGACGGGGGACGGACAGGGATCCGAAAAACTGTTTTTT.